This passage covers 15 T cell receptor beta chains from one sample sequenced in a study of blood T cell repertoires in COVID-19. TCRdb's table, derived via immunoSEQ multiplex PCR, lists solely in-frame clones and lacks some. The sample includes 95,000 to 150,000 clones, around 77% of them seen just once. The source material was peripheral blood. Receptor source: a human donor in a cohort sampled during active COVID-19.

This clone was found a few times. The chain carries TRBV3-1 (or the pseudogene TRBV3-2) and TRBJ2-7; 12 bases map to TRBD1. Trimming removed 6 bases from V and 7 bases from J; junction bases left unmatched: 13. Germline V gene data show CDR1 as LGHDT and CDR2 as YNNKEL (reference sequence). The CDR3 consists of 16 residues. The CDR3 DNA reads as TGTGCCAGCAGTCCTTCCCAGGGACAGGGGGCACGGGAGCAGTACTTC. Its translation: CASSPSQGQGAREQYF.

The chain uses TRBV14 and TRBJ1-2, with D perhaps TRBD1 (6 bases). This CDR3 spans 14 amino acids. Germline values: CDR1 SGHDN, CDR2 FVKESK. The germline V and J ends were trimmed by 4 bases and 6 bases, with 15 bases remaining between them. This CDR3 reads CASSRNRVQNGYTF. CDR3 nucleotide sequence: TGTGCCAGCAGCCGCAACAGGGTCCAGAATGGCTACACCTTC.

The V and J genes are TRBV7-9 and TRBJ2-7; 7 nucleotides match TRBD1. This CDR3 has 15 residues. From germline, CDR1 is SEHNR and CDR2 FQNEAQ (reference sequence). The V segment lost 4 bases and the J segment 2 bases; nucleotides outside the gene matches: 8. CDR3: CASSYPRQGTYEQYF. The CDR3 DNA reads as TGTGCCAGCAGCTATCCTCGACAGGGAACCTACGAGCAGTACTTC. The full variable domain, rest sourced from reference TRBV7-9 and TRBJ2-7, is DTGVSQNPRHKITKRGQNVTFRCDPISEHNRLYWYRQTLGQGPEFLTYFQNEAQLEKSRLLSDRFSAERPKGSFSTLEIQRTEQGDSAMYLCASSYPRQGTYEQYFGPGTRLTVT.

This chain links TRBV6-5 with TRBJ2-5, with 7 bases fitting TRBD1. Germline values: CDR1 MNHEY, CDR2 SVGAGI. The CDR3 covers 15 residues. V lost 6 bases, J lost 2 bases, and 9 bases stayed unmatched. As DNA, the CDR3 is TGTGCCAGCAGACCCTTGGGGACAGTACAAGAGACCCAGTACTTC. The encoded protein is CASRPLGTVQETQYF.

V usage is TRBV28 and J usage is TRBJ2-7; 10 bases match TRBD2. CDR1 is MDHEN and CDR2 is SYDVKM in the germline V gene. V lost 1 base and J lost 5; bases outside the gene matches: 5. CDR3 length: 15 amino acids. Here the CDR3 reads CASSLYPSGSDEQYF. The DNA for the CDR3 is TGTGCCAGCAGTTTATATCCTAGCGGGAGCGACGAGCAGTACTTC.

The chain couples TRBV2 to TRBJ2-7; 7 bases line up with TRBD2. With V trimmed by 6 bases and J by 2 bases, 7 bases remained unmatched. Germline V gives CDR1 SNHLY, CDR2 FYNNEI. This CDR3 is built from 14 residues. Written as DNA, the CDR3 is TGTGCCAGCAGCGGAGCTAGCGGAACCTACGAGCAGTACTTC. Translating gives CASSGASGTYEQYF.

V and J are TRBV18 and TRBJ1-6; TRBD1 is a possible D gene (6 bases). Germline loops: CDR1 KGHSH, CDR2 LQKENI. This CDR3 has 15 amino acids. V was pared by 1 base and J by 7 bases, with 11 bases between. The CDR3 reads CASSPQTGPNSPLHF. The CDR3 region has the DNA TGTGCCAGCTCACCACAAACAGGGCCCAATTCACCCCTCCACTTT.

The V and J genes are TRBV28 and TRBJ2-7; 10 bases line up with TRBD1. The CDR3 has 14 residues. The V segment lost 6 bases and the J segment 4 bases; nucleotides outside the gene matches: 6. CDR1 and CDR2 from the germline V gene are MDHEN and SYDVKM. Here the CDR3 reads CASRLPGQGYEQYF. In nucleotides, the CDR3 is TGTGCCAGCAGATTACCGGGACAGGGGTACGAGCAGTACTTC.

The CDR3 bases are TGTGCCAGCAGTTTGATAGCCGCAGTTGGCTACACCTTC. Translating gives CASSLIAAVGYTF. The chain has TRBV12-3 or TRBV12-4 and TRBJ1-2, with D unresolved. This CDR3 is built from 13 residues. V shed 3 bases and J shed 7 bases, with 12 bases lying between them.

This clone turned up a few times. The V gene is TRBV5-4, the J gene TRBJ1-1, with D possibly matching TRBD1 (5 bases). The germline V gene has CDR1 SGHNT and CDR2 YYREEE (reference sequence). V shed 0 bases and J shed 6 bases, with 9 bases lying between them. This CDR3 comprises 13 residues. Here the CDR3 reads CASSLEGSPEAFF. Written as DNA, the CDR3 is TGTGCCAGCAGCTTGGAGGGGTCCCCTGAAGCTTTCTTT.

The V call is TRBV6-6, the J call TRBJ2-5; 11 bases line up with TRBD2. J gave up 4 bases and V 1 base, and 5 bases lay outside the gene matches. CDR3 length: 16 amino acids. The V gene's germline CDR1 is MNHNY and CDR2 SVGAGI (reference sequence). The CDR3 reads CASSYLSSGGSETQYF. CDR3 bases: TGTGCCAGCAGTTACTTGTCTAGCGGGGGGTCAGAGACCCAGTACTTC.

The sample holds one count of this clone. V usage is TRBV3-1 (or the pseudogene TRBV3-2) and J usage is TRBJ2-7; D might be TRBD1 (6 bases). Trimming removed 4 bases at V and 0 bases at J, with 10 bases between. There are 14 residues in the CDR3. In germline, CDR1 is LGHDT, CDR2 YNNKEL (reference sequence). CDR3 bases: TGTGCCAGCAGCCTGGGGGCAAGCTCCTACGAGCAGTACTTC. Amino acids: CASSLGASSYEQYF.

The sample holds a few counts of this clone. The chain has TRBV9 and TRBJ2-7; 8 nucleotides line up with TRBD2. Losses at the gene ends were 3 bases for V and 0 bases for J; bases not matched to a gene: 5. The CDR3 runs to 15 residues. In germline, CDR1 is SGDLS, CDR2 YYNGEE. In nucleotides, the CDR3 is TGTGCCAGCAGCGGCGTAGCGGGACTCTCCTACGAGCAGTACTTC. It translates to CASSGVAGLSYEQYF.

The chain joins TRBV29-1 to TRBJ1-2, with 8 nucleotides matching TRBD1. The length of the CDR3 is 14 residues. V trimming: 4 bases; J trimming: 5 bases; junction bases outside the gene matches: 9. Germline V gives CDR1 SQVTM, CDR2 ANQGSEA. CDR3 sequence reads: CSVAPDRVGYGYTF. For the CDR3, the DNA is TGCAGCGTTGCCCCGGACAGGGTAGGGTATGGCTACACCTTC.

This clone was seen a handful of times. V and J are TRBV18 and TRBJ1-1; 7 bases line up with TRBD1. The germline V gene has CDR1 KGHSH and CDR2 LQKENI. V lost 1 base to trimming and J lost 2 bases; unmatched junction nucleotides: 4. The CDR3 totals 15 residues. CDR3 residues: CASSPLGQQNTEAFF. The CDR3 bases are TGTGCCAGCTCACCACTGGGACAGCAAAACACTGAAGCTTTCTTT.